Below, 14 T cell receptor beta chains from the same sample are listed, as sequenced in a study of T cell repertoires in cytomegalovirus infection. TCRdb used MiXCR to reprocess the reads, holding one entry per CDR3 protein. The sample consists of roughly 920,000 distinct CDR3 sequences, more than 25% of them appearing once. The antigens for these receptors are not known. The starting material was cultured CD8+ T cells from PBMCs, obtained from culture after CMV antigen stimulation. All receptors come from a human donor in good health (CMV status not recorded). Some clones in this sample may be carry-over from other donors' samples.

This rearrangement joins TRBV10-2 to TRBJ1-5; 8 nucleotides agree with TRBD1. The germline V gene encodes CDR1 WSHSY and CDR2 SAAADI. Trimming at V came to 5 bases and at J to 10 bases, leaving 7 bases not matched to a gene. The CDR3 consists of 13 residues. The DNA for the CDR3 is TGCGCCAGCAGTTCCGGGACAGGTAGACCCCAGCATTTT. Translating gives CASSSGTGRPQHF.

This clonotype was seen many times. This chain uses TRBV7-8 with TRBJ2-7; 8 bases are a match to TRBD1. CDR3 length: 17 residues. Germline CDR1 SGHVS, CDR2 FQNEAQ. V lost 5 bases to trimming and J lost 3 bases; unmatched junction nucleotides: 15. CDR3 DNA sequence: TGTGCCAGCAGCCGCAGTGGACAGGGAATTTTCGGCTACGAGCAGTACGTC. This encodes CASSRSGQGIFGYEQYV.

The CDR3 coding sequence is TGTGCCAGCAGCTCACTTACAGGGGGACTAGCCTACGAGCAGTACTTC. It is translated as CASSSLTGGLAYEQYF. This chain joins TRBV7-9 and TRBJ2-7, with D perhaps assigned TRBD1 or TRBD2 (8 bases each). The CDR3 totals 16 residues. V lost 4 bases, J lost 2 bases, and 18 bases lay in between. Germline V CDR1 and CDR2: SEHNR, FQNEAQ (reference sequence).

This clonotype has a handful of counts. The V gene is TRBV4-3, the J gene TRBJ2-3, with TRBD1 matching over 7 bases. There are 15 residues in the CDR3. The V and J ends lost 0 bases and 5 bases, in that order; junction bases with no gene match: 5. Germline values: CDR1 LGHNA, CDR2 YSLEER. CDR3 amino acids: CASSQDWTGRDTQYF. CDR3 coding DNA: TGCGCCAGCAGCCAAGATTGGACAGGTCGAGATACGCAGTATTTT.

The V gene is TRBV7-6, the J gene TRBJ1-5; tentative D call: TRBD1 (5 bases). Germline V lookup: CDR1 SGHVS, CDR2 FNYEAQ. The CDR3 has 16 amino acids. V dropped 5 bases and J dropped 1 base, with 15 bases sitting between them. CDR3 coding DNA: TGTGCCAGCAGCGGTCGGGAGGGGTTGAGCAATCAGCCCCAGCATTTT. Amino acids: CASSGREGLSNQPQHF.

The chain has TRBV27 and TRBJ2-3; the D is unclear. CDR3 length: 10 residues. V lost 8 bases, J lost 5 bases, and 5 bases lay in between. The V gene's germline CDR1 is MNHEY and CDR2 SMNVEV (reference sequence). The CDR3 nucleotides read TGTGCCAGCGGGCGAGATACGCAGTATTTT. This encodes CASGRDTQYF.

Many counts were recorded for this clonotype. The genes are TRBV7-8 and TRBJ2-5, with D uncertain. The CDR3 is made up of 14 amino acids. Trimming pared 2 bases from V and 5 bases from J, leaving 12 bases between. In germline, CDR1 is SGHVS, CDR2 FQNEAQ. The CDR3: CASSLPGTRETQYF. CDR3 in DNA: TGTGCCAGCAGCTTACCCGGCACCAGGGAGACCCAGTACTTC.

The chain combines TRBV11-3 with TRBJ1-1, with 7 bases aligning to TRBD1. The CDR3 runs 14 residues. The germline V gene encodes CDR1 SGHNT and CDR2 YENEEA. The J segment lost 7 bases and the V segment lost 5 bases, leaving 10 bases of the junction unmatched. The CDR3 DNA reads as TGTGCCAGCAGCAGTAAGGGGGCCCCCCATGAAGCTTTCTTT. This codes for CASSSKGAPHEAFF.

The V call is TRBV5-1, the J call TRBJ2-3; unclear D gene. The CDR3 contains 13 residues. Germline loops: CDR1 SGHRS, CDR2 YFSETQ. The V and J ends lost 4 bases and 4 bases respectively, with 10 bases between them. CDR3 DNA: TGCGCCAGCAGCATGAGTCCCCCAGATACGCAGTATTTT. This translates into CASSMSPPDTQYF.

This clonotype was seen at least ten times. The chain combines TRBV7-2 with TRBJ1-4; no definite D call. From germline, CDR1 is SGHTA and CDR2 FQGNSA. Trimming left V 5 bases short and J 0 bases short, with 10 bases between. The CDR3 is made up of 15 amino acids. The CDR3 DNA reads TGTGCCAGCAGCCCCAGTAGCGCAACTAATGAAAAACTGTTTTTT. Its protein product is CASSPSSATNEKLFF.

The chain is built from TRBV19 and TRBJ2-1; D gene ambiguous. CDR3 length: 15 amino acids. The germline V gene encodes CDR1 LNHDA and CDR2 SQIVND (reference sequence). Trimming cost V 4 bases and J 5 bases, with 15 bases left between them. The CDR3: CASSTETVPDNEQFF. The CDR3 DNA reads TGTGCCAGTAGTACAGAGACCGTACCGGACAATGAGCAGTTCTTC.

The rearrangement joins TRBV6-1 to TRBJ1-1, with D uncertain. The CDR3 consists of 14 residues. V dropped 6 bases and J dropped 7 bases, with 18 bases sitting between them. From germline, CDR1 is MNHNS and CDR2 SASEGT. This chain's CDR3 is CASRERLGSSEAFF. In nucleotides, the CDR3 is TGTGCCAGCAGGGAAAGGTTGGGGAGCAGTGAAGCTTTCTTT.

This clonotype was found many times. The CDR3 sequence is CASSQGSGGELFF. The CDR3 bases are TGTGCCAGCAGTCAGGGTTCTGGCGGGGAGCTGTTTTTT. This sequence joins TRBV27 and TRBJ2-2; tentatively, D is TRBD1 (5 bases). The CDR3 consists of 13 residues. Deletions cut 5 bases from V and 7 bases from J, with 11 bases between. Germline V lookup: CDR1 MNHEY, CDR2 SMNVEV (reference sequence).

This clonotype was counted between two and nine times. The rearrangement uses TRBV2 and TRBJ2-1; D is perhaps TRBD2 (7 bases). CDR1 and CDR2 (germline): SNHLY, FYNNEI. Between the trimmed V and J ends, which lost 8 bases and 7 bases, there was a span of 12 bases. The CDR3 contains 12 residues. This CDR3 reads CASEGGGNEQFF. CDR3 nucleotides: TGTGCCAGCGAGGGGGGGGGTAATGAGCAGTTCTTC.